These 9 T cell receptor beta chains originate from one sample sequenced in a study of blood T cell repertoires in COVID-19 (dated by TCRdb to 2020 to 2021). To prepare the library, the immunoSEQ multiplex PCR assay was applied. TCRdb's version of the immuneACCESS table is confined to in-frame rearrangements and falls short of the full clone set. An unresolved V gene accounts for under half of the shortfall where checked; the remainder is of unknown origin. Counted in this sample were 250,000 to 350,000 clones; around 89% of them appeared once. Clones ranked in the top ten supply 2.4% of the sample. Sequencing was performed on PBMCs or T cells enriched from blood (not recorded which). These receptors all come from a woman aged 18-29 years who had recovered from COVID-19.

This chain uses TRBV7-8 with TRBJ2-1; 9 bases match TRBD2. CDR3 length: 17 residues. Germline V lookup: CDR1 SGHVS, CDR2 FQNEAQ. J lost 4 bases, V lost 4 bases, and 11 bases had no gene match. The CDR3 is CASSSTLTSGRYNEQFF. For the CDR3, the DNA is TGTGCCAGCAGCTCAACCCTAACTAGCGGGCGATACAATGAGCAGTTCTTC.

J is TRBJ1-2 and V is TRBV19; 8 positions agree with TRBD1. CDR1 LNHDA and CDR2 SQIVND come from the germline V gene (reference sequence). This CDR3 is 15 amino acids long. Trimming took 5 bases from V and 8 from J; bases not matched to a gene: 13. This CDR3 reads CASSSLSQGAGGYTF. DNA for the CDR3: TGTGCCAGTAGTTCCCTCTCCCAGGGGGCGGGAGGCTACACCTTC.

The rearrangement uses TRBV4-1 and TRBJ1-3; D gene unclear. Germline V gene lookup returns CDR1 MGHRA and CDR2 YSYEKL. This CDR3 has 15 residues. V lost 4 bases and J lost 1, with 11 bases in between. The CDR3 nucleotides are TGCGCCAGCAGCCCCGGACTGCAATCTGGAAACACCATATATTTT. Protein sequence: CASSPGLQSGNTIYF.

The chain combines TRBV27 with TRBJ2-3; tentative D call: TRBD1 (6 bases). The germline V gene encodes CDR1 MNHEY and CDR2 SMNVEV (reference sequence). Trimming cost V 4 bases and J 4 bases, with 15 bases left between them. This CDR3 spans 15 amino acids. The CDR3 spells CASSSRTDPSDTQYF. The CDR3 region has the DNA TGTGCCAGCAGTTCTCGGACAGACCCATCAGATACGCAGTATTTT.

The chain couples TRBV10-3 to TRBJ1-1; D gene uncertain. Per germline, CDR1 ENHRY and CDR2 SYGVKD. CDR3 length: 15 amino acids. V lost 0 bases and J 4 bases, leaving 12 bases between the germline ends. The CDR3, as DNA: TGTGCCATCAGTGAGTCGAACGAGCTTACCACTGAAGCTTTCTTT. Translation: CAISESNELTTEAFF.

This clone was seen a single time. V usage is TRBV19 and J usage is TRBJ2-3; 7 nucleotides agree with TRBD2. V was pared by 6 bases and J by 5 bases, with 5 bases of the junction left unmatched. The length of the CDR3 is 13 residues. In germline, CDR1 is LNHDA, CDR2 SQIVND (reference sequence). DNA of the CDR3: TGTGCCAGTAGATTGTCGGGGGGAGATACGCAGTATTTT. It yields the protein CASRLSGGDTQYF.

The chain is built from TRBV9 and TRBJ1-2; TRBD1 is a possible D gene (5 bases). In germline, CDR1 is SGDLS, CDR2 YYNGEE. V lost 0 bases to trimming and J lost 7 bases, with 13 bases between them. This CDR3 has 14 amino acids. The CDR3: CASSVDGGMGGYTF. The CDR3, as DNA: TGTGCCAGCAGCGTAGATGGGGGGATGGGTGGCTACACCTTC.

This chain joins TRBV27 and TRBJ1-1; TRBD1 is a possible D gene (5 bases). Deletions cut 5 bases from V and 2 bases from J, with 21 bases between. This CDR3 comprises 17 residues. Germline V gene sequence: CDR1 MNHEY, CDR2 SMNVEV (reference sequence). The CDR3: CASSLRWGGSFNTEAFF. CDR3 DNA: TGTGCCAGCAGTCTCCGTTGGGGGGGTTCGTTTAACACTGAAGCTTTCTTT.

The gene calls are TRBV6-5 and TRBJ1-2, with 9 bases fitting TRBD1. CDR3 size: 15 residues. Germline CDR1 reads MNHEY; CDR2 reads SVGAGI. With 7 bases clipped from V and 5 bases from J, the junction kept 11 bases outside the gene matches. The CDR3 nucleotides read TGTGCCAGCACCATATACAGGGGGCCGGGGTATGGCTACACCTTC. It specifies CASTIYRGPGYGYTF.